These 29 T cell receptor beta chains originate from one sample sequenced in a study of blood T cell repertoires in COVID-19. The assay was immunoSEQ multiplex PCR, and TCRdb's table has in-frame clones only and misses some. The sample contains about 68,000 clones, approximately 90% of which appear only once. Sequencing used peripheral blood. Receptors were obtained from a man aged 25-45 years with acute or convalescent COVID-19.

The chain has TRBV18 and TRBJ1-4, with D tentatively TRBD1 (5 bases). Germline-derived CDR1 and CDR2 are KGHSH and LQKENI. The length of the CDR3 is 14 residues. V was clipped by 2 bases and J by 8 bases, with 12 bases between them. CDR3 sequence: CASSPNRHSEKLFF. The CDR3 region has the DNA TGTGCCAGCTCACCAAACAGGCATAGCGAAAAACTGTTTTTT.

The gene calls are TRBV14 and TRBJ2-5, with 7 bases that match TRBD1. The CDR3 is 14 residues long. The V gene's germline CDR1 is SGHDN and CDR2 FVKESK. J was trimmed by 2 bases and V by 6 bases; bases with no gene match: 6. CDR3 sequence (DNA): TGTGCCAGCAGTCATCCGGGACAGCAAGAGACCCAGTACTTC. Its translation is CASSHPGQQETQYF.

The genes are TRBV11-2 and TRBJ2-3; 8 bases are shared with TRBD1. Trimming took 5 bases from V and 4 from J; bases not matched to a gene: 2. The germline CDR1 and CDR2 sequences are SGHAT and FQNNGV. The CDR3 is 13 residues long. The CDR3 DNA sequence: TGTGCCAGCAGCGCGGACAGGGCAGATACGCAGTATTTT. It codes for CASSADRADTQYF.

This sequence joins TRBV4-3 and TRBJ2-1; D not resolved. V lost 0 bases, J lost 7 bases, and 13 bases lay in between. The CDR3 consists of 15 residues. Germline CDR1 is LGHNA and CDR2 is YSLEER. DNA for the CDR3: TGCGCCAGCAGCCAAGAAGGTGGCCGACTGAATGAGCAGTTCTTC. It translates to CASSQEGGRLNEQFF.

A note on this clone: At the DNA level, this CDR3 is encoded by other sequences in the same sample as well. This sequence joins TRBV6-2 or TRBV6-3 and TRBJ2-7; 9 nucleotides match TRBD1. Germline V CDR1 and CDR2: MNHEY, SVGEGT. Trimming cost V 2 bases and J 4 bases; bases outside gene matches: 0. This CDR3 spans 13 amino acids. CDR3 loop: CASSYDRGYEQYF. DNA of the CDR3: TGTGCCAGCAGTTACGACAGGGGGTACGAGCAGTACTTC.

The CDR3 loop is CASEPRGAGSYNEQFF. The CDR3 region has the DNA TGTGCCAGCGAACCTAGGGGAGCGGGCTCCTACAATGAGCAGTTCTTC. The chain carries TRBV28 and TRBJ2-1; a possible D gene is TRBD2 (6 bases). CDR1 and CDR2 (germline): MDHEN, SYDVKM. This CDR3 spans 16 amino acids. Trimming pared 8 bases from V and 0 bases from J, leaving 17 bases between.

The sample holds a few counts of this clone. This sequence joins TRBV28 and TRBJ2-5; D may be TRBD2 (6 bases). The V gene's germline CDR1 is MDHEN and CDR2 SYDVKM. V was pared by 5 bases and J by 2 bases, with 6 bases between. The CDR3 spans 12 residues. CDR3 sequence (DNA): TGTGCCAGCAGTAGCGGGCAAGAGACCCAGTACTTC. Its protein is CASSSGQETQYF.

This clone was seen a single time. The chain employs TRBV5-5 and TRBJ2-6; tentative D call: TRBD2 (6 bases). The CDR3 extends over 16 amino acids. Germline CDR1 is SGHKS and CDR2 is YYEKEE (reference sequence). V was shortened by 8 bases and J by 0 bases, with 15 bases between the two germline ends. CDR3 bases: TGTGCCAGTTCCCGGGACGGGAGCTCTGGGGCCAACGTCCTGACTTTC. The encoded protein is CASSRDGSSGANVLTF.

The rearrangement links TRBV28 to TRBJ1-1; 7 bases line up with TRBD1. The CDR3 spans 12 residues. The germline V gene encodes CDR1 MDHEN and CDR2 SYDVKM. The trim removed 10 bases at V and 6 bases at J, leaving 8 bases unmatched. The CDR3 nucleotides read TGTGCCACCGACAGGGTTAACGCTGAAGCTTTCTTT. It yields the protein CATDRVNAEAFF.

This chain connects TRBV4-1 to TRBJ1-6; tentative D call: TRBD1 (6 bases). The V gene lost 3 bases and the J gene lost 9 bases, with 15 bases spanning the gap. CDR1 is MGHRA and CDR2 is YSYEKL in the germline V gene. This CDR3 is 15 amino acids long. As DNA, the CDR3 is TGCGCCAGCAGCCAGTTTCTAAAGGGGGTTTCACCCCTCCACTTT. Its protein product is CASSQFLKGVSPLHF.

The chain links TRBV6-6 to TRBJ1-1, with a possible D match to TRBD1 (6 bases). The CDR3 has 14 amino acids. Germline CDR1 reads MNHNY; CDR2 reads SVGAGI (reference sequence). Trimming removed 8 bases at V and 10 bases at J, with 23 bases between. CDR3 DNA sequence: TGTGCCAGCCACAGGGCCCAGGCGGAAGTGATAGCTTTCTTT. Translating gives CASHRAQAEVIAFF.

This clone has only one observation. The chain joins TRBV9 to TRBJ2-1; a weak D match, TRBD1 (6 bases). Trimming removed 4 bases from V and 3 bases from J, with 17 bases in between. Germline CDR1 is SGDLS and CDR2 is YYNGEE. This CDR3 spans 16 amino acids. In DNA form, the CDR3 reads TGTGCCAGCAGCCCAGGGGTGGCAGACCTCTACAATGAGCAGTTCTTC. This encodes CASSPGVADLYNEQFF.

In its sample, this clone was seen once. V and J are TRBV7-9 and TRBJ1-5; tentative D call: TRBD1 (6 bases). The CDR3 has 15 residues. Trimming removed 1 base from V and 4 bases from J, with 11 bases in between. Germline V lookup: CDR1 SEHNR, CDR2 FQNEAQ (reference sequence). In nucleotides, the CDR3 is TGTGCCAGCAGCTTAGGTACAGGGTTTAATCAGCCCCAGCATTTT. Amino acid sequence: CASSLGTGFNQPQHF. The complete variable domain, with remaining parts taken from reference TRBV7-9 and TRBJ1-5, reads DTGVSQNPRHKITKRGQNVTFRCDPISEHNRLYWYRQTLGQGPEFLTYFQNEAQLEKSRLLSDRFSAERPKGSFSTLEIQRTEQGDSAMYLCASSLGTGFNQPQHFGDGTRLSIL.

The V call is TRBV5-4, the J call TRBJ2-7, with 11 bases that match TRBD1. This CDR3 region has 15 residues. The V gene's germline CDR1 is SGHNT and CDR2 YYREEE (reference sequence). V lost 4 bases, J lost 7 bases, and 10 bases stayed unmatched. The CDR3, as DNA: TGTGCCAGCAGCCAGCCCGGACAGGGGGCGAGAGAGCAGTACTTC. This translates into CASSQPGQGAREQYF.

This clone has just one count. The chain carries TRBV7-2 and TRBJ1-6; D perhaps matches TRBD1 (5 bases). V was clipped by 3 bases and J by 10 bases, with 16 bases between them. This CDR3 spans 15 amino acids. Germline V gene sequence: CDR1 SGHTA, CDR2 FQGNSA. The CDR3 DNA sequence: TGTGCCAGCAGCTTCGGGGGTGCTTCAGGGTCACCCCTCCACTTT. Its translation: CASSFGGASGSPLHF.

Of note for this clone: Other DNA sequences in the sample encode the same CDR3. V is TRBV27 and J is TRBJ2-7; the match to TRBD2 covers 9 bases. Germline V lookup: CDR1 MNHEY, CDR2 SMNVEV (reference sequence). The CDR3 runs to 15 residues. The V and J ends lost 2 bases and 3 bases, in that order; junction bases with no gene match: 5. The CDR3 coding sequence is TGTGCCAGCAGTTTAAGTGTTAGCGGGAGCTACGAGCAGTACTTC. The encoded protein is CASSLSVSGSYEQYF.

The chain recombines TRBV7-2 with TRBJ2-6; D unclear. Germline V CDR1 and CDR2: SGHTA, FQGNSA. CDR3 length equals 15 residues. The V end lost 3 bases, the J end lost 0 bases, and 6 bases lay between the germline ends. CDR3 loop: CASSFIDSGANVLTF. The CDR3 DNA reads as TGTGCCAGCAGCTTTATAGACTCTGGGGCCAACGTCCTGACTTTC.

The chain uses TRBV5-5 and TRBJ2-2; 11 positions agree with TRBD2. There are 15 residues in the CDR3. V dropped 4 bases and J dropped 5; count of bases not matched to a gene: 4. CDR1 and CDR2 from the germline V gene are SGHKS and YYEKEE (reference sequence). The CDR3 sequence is CASSQWTSGTGELFF. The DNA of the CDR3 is TGTGCCAGCAGCCAATGGACTAGCGGGACCGGGGAGCTGTTTTTT.

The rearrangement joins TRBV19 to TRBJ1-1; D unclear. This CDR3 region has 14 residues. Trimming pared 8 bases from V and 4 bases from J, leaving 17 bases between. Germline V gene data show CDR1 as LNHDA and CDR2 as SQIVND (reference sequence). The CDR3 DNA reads TGTGCCAGTCGTCGCCCAGGTTTGGGCACTGAAGCTTTCTTT. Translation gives CASRRPGLGTEAFF.

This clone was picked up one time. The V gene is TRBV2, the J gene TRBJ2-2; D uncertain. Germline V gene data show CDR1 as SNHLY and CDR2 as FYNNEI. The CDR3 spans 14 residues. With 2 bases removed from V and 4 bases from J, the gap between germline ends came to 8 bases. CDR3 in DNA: TGTGCCAGCAGTGAAACTTCCGCCACCGGGGAGCTGTTTTTT. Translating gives CASSETSATGELFF.

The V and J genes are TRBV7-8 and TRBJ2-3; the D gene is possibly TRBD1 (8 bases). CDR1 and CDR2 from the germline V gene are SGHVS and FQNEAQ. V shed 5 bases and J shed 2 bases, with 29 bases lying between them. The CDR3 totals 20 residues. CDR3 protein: CASSLRTGKTSRGPTDTQYF. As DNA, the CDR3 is TGTGCCAGCAGCCTGCGGACAGGGAAGACTAGCCGAGGGCCCACAGATACGCAGTATTTT. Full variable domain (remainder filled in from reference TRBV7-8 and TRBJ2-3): GAGVSQSPRYKVAKRGQDVALRCDPISGHVSLFWYQQALGQGPEFLTYFQNEAQLDKSGLPSDRFFAERPEGSVSTLKIQRTQQEDSAVYLCASSLRTGKTSRGPTDTQYFGPGTRLTVL.

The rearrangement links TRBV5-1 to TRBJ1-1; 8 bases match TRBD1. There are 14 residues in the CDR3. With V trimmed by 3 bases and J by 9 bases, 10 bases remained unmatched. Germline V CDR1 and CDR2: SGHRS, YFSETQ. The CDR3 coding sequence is TGCGCCAGCAGCTCAGAACAGGGGGAGCAACAAGCTTTCTTT. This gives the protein CASSSEQGEQQAFF.

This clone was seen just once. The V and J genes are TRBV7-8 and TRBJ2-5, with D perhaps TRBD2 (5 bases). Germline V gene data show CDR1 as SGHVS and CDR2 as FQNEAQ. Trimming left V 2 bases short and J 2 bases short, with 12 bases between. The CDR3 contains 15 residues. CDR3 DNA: TGTGCCAGCAGCTTATTAGCCACTAGACAAGAGACCCAGTACTTC. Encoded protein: CASSLLATRQETQYF.

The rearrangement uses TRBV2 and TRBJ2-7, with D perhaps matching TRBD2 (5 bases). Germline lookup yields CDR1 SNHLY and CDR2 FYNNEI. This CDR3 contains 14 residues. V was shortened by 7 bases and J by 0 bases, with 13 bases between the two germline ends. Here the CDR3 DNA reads TGTGCCAGCATTGCGACTACCAGCTCCTACGAGCAGTACTTC. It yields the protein CASIATTSSYEQYF.

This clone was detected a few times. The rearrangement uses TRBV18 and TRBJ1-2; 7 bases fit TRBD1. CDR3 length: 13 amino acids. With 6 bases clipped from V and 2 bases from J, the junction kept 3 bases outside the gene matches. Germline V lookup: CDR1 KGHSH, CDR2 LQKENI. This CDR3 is CASSQDRNYGYTF. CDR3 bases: TGTGCCAGCTCTCAGGACAGGAACTATGGCTACACCTTC.

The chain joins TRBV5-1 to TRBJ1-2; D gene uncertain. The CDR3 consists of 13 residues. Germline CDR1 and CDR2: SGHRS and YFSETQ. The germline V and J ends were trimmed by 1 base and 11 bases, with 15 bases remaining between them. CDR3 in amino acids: CASSLHTPQDYTF. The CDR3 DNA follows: TGCGCCAGCAGCTTGCATACACCGCAGGATTACACCTTC.

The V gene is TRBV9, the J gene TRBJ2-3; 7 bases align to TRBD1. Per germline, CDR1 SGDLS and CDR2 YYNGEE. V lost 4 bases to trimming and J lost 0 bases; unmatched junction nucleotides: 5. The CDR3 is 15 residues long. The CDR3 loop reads CASSPGTASTDTQYF. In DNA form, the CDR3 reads TGTGCCAGCAGCCCGGGGACAGCTAGCACAGATACGCAGTATTTT.

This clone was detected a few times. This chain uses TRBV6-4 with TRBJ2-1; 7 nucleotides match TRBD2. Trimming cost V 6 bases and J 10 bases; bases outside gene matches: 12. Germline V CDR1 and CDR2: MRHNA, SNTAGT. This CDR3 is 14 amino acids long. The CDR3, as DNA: TGTGCCAGCAGCTCGGGACTACCCCAAACCGAGCAGTTCTTC. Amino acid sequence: CASSSGLPQTEQFF.

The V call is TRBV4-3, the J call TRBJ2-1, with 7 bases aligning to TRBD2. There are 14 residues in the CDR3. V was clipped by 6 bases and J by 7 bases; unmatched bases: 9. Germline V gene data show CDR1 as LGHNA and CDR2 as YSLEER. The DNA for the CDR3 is TGCGCCAGCAGTTTGGCGGGAGAAACTAATGAGCAGTTCTTC. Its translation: CASSLAGETNEQFF.